Below, 30 T cell receptor beta chains from the same sample are listed, as sequenced in a study of blood T cell repertoires in COVID-19. Only in-frame clones appear in the TCRdb table, and some are missing; sequencing was by immunoSEQ multiplex PCR. The table records 200,000 to 300,000 clones, approximately 83% of them present only once. Sequences were obtained from PBMCs or T cells enriched from blood (not recorded which). These receptors all come from a woman between 35 and 50 years old with acute COVID-19.

This sequence joins TRBV24-1 and TRBJ2-2; 7 nucleotides agree with TRBD2. Germline values: CDR1 KGHDR, CDR2 SFDVKD. With 3 bases clipped from V and 1 base from J, the junction kept 1 base outside the gene matches. The CDR3 covers 15 residues. CDR3 loop: CATSDTSENTGELFF. In nucleotides, the CDR3 is TGTGCCACCAGTGATACTAGCGAGAACACCGGGGAGCTGTTTTTT.

This rearrangement joins TRBV30 to TRBJ1-4; the D gene is possibly TRBD1 (5 bases). The CDR3 totals 16 residues. CDR1 is GTSNPN, CDR2 SVGIG, per germline (reference sequence). Trimming removed 4 bases at V and 10 bases at J, with 25 bases between. The CDR3 DNA follows: TGTGCCTGGATACGGGGGGATGTGACCGATGTTGGAAAACTGTTTTTT. This gives the protein CAWIRGDVTDVGKLFF.

The chain has TRBV27 and TRBJ1-5; 7 nucleotides agree with TRBD1. This CDR3 is 14 amino acids long. The germline V gene has CDR1 MNHEY and CDR2 SMNVEV (reference sequence). The junction had 9 bases not matched to a gene; V was cut back by 7 bases and J by 6 bases. CDR3 DNA sequence: TGTGCCAGCACCTCATCAGGGGGTTCTCAGCCCCAGCATTTT. Translated, it gives CASTSSGGSQPQHF.

The gene calls are TRBV18 and TRBJ1-1; D gene uncertain. The CDR3 consists of 12 residues. The germline gives CDR1 KGHSH, CDR2 LQKENI. V dropped 3 bases and J dropped 1 base, with 3 bases sitting between them. CDR3 sequence reads: CASSPRNTEAFF. In DNA, the CDR3 is TGTGCCAGCTCACCCAGGAACACTGAAGCTTTCTTT.

The chain has TRBV16 and TRBJ2-7, with D perhaps matching TRBD2 (5 bases). This CDR3 spans 16 amino acids. V lost 0 bases to trimming and J lost 0 bases, with 12 bases between them. Germline V CDR1 and CDR2: KGHSY, FQNENV. CDR3 sequence: CASSQSWGAPSYEQYF. The DNA of the CDR3 is TGTGCCAGCAGCCAATCGTGGGGAGCCCCCTCCTACGAGCAGTACTTC.

The chain recombines TRBV5-1 with TRBJ2-6; unclear D gene. This CDR3 is 16 amino acids long. Germline CDR1 SGHRS, CDR2 YFSETQ. The V gene lost 0 bases and the J gene lost 0 bases, with 7 bases spanning the gap. CDR3 bases: TGCGCCAGCAGCTTGGGTGTGAGCTCTGGGGCCAACGTCCTGACTTTC. This codes for CASSLGVSSGANVLTF.

This chain joins TRBV5-1 and TRBJ2-2; a possible D gene is TRBD2 (6 bases). Trimming shortened V by 0 bases and J by 3 bases, and 9 bases separated the two germline ends. The germline CDR1 and CDR2 sequences are SGHRS and YFSETQ. The CDR3 is 15 residues long. CDR3 DNA: TGCGCCAGCAGCTTGGAAGGACTATACACCGGGGAGCTGTTTTTT. Encoded protein: CASSLEGLYTGELFF.

V gene TRBV2 combines with J gene TRBJ2-7; maybe TRBD2 (6 bases). Trimming pared 2 bases from V and 5 bases from J, leaving 13 bases between. The CDR3 runs 14 residues. CDR1 and CDR2 from the germline V gene are SNHLY and FYNNEI. DNA of the CDR3: TGTGCCAGCAGTGAATTGGCGCCGGGGGACGAGCAGTACTTC. This translates into CASSELAPGDEQYF.

The genes are TRBV5-1 and TRBJ2-7; 8 bases match TRBD2. V lost 4 bases to trimming and J lost 3 bases; unmatched junction nucleotides: 12. This CDR3 region has 16 residues. CDR1 and CDR2 (germline): SGHRS, YFSETQ. In nucleotides, the CDR3 is TGCGCCAGCAGCCCCGGGGGAGCGGGAGAGATCTACGAGCAGTACTTC. It is translated as CASSPGGAGEIYEQYF.

The chain couples TRBV28 to TRBJ1-2; D gene uncertain. The CDR3 runs 10 residues. Trimming pared 5 bases from V and 6 bases from J, leaving 4 bases between. Germline V lookup: CDR1 MDHEN, CDR2 SYDVKM. CDR3: CASSQDGYTF. CDR3 sequence (DNA): TGTGCCAGCAGTCAGGATGGCTACACCTTC.

The rearrangement joins TRBV5-4 to TRBJ1-1, with D hard to call. The length of the CDR3 is 13 residues. The germline V gene encodes CDR1 SGHNT and CDR2 YYREEE (reference sequence). Trimming removed 2 bases from V and 2 bases from J, with 7 bases in between. The CDR3 spells CASSLQQNTEAFF. The DNA for the CDR3 is TGTGCCAGCAGCTTACAGCAAAACACTGAAGCTTTCTTT. The whole variable domain, remainder taken from reference TRBV5-4 and TRBJ1-1, is ETGVTQSPTHLIKTRGQQVTLRCSSQSGHNTVSWYQQALGQGPQFIFQYYREEENGRGNFPPRFSGLQFPNYSSELNVNALELDDSALYLCASSLQQNTEAFFGQGTRLTVV.

V usage is TRBV19 and J usage is TRBJ1-5, with 7 bases aligning to TRBD1. V gave up 5 bases and J gave up 4 bases; unmatched junction bases: 5. Germline V CDR1 and CDR2: LNHDA, SQIVND (reference sequence). The CDR3 is 14 residues long. In DNA form, the CDR3 reads TGTGCCAGTAGTTCGCGACAGGGAAATCAGCCCCAGCATTTT. This sequence encodes CASSSRQGNQPQHF.

This clone was found once. This chain connects TRBV11-3 to TRBJ1-1, with 11 bases identical to TRBD1. Germline V gene lookup returns CDR1 SGHNT and CDR2 YENEEA. The CDR3 contains 15 residues. Trimming took 5 bases from V and 6 from J; bases not matched to a gene: 8. DNA for the CDR3: TGTGCCAGCAGCCCCGGACAGGGGGCGAGCGCTGAAGCTTTCTTT. It translates to CASSPGQGASAEAFF.

This clone turned up a few times. J is TRBJ2-1 and V is TRBV7-9; the D is unclear. The CDR3 covers 13 residues. Trimming cost V 3 bases and J 12 bases, with 15 bases left between them. Per germline, CDR1 SEHNR and CDR2 FQNEAQ (reference sequence). CDR3 nucleotide sequence: TGTGCCAGCAGCTTCCGCTTAGCCGAATGGCAGTTCTTC. Translated, it gives CASSFRLAEWQFF.

The CDR3 DNA reads TGCGCCAGCAGCCAGGTGGGAGGCTACTACGAGCAGTACTTC. Its translation is CASSQVGGYYEQYF. The rearrangement uses TRBV4-1 and TRBJ2-7, with D possibly TRBD2 on 6 matching bases. Germline V gene lookup returns CDR1 MGHRA and CDR2 YSYEKL. This CDR3 has 14 residues. V was shortened by 3 bases and J by 3 bases, with 12 bases between the two germline ends.

V usage is TRBV12-5 and J usage is TRBJ2-1, with 8 bases that match TRBD2. Trimming took 4 bases from V and 4 from J; bases not matched to a gene: 18. Germline CDR1 is LGHNT and CDR2 is FRNRAP. CDR3 size: 19 residues. This CDR3 is CASGSHRKSGREVYNEQFF. DNA of the CDR3: TGTGCTAGTGGTTCTCATAGGAAAAGCGGGAGAGAGGTATACAATGAGCAGTTCTTC. The full variable domain, its missing parts supplied by reference TRBV12-5 and TRBJ2-1, is DARVTQTPRHKVTEMGQEVTMRCQPILGHNTVFWYRQTMMQGLELLAYFRNRAPLDDSGMPKDRFSAEMPDATLATLKIQPSEPRDSAVYFCASGSHRKSGREVYNEQFFGPGTRLTVL.

The sample holds a few counts of this clone. This rearrangement joins TRBV19 to TRBJ2-7; D is perhaps TRBD1 (5 bases). Germline CDR1 and CDR2: LNHDA and SQIVND (reference sequence). CDR3 size: 12 residues. V lost 4 bases and J lost 3, with 7 bases in between. The CDR3 protein is CASSNQGYEQYF. CDR3 bases: TGTGCCAGTAGTAATCAGGGCTACGAGCAGTACTTC.

The rearrangement uses TRBV24-1 and TRBJ1-5; D unresolved. The CDR3 is 14 amino acids. V lost 4 bases and J 4 bases, leaving 10 bases between the germline ends. CDR1 and CDR2 from the germline V gene are KGHDR and SFDVKD. The CDR3 sequence: CATSDRHPNQPQHF. The CDR3 DNA reads as TGTGCCACCAGTGACAGACACCCGAATCAGCCCCAGCATTTT.

This sequence joins TRBV27 and TRBJ2-3; 11 bases are a match to TRBD2. Germline lookup yields CDR1 MNHEY and CDR2 SMNVEV (reference sequence). The length of the CDR3 is 15 residues. V trimming: 5 bases; J trimming: 4 bases; junction bases outside the gene matches: 5. CDR3 in DNA: TGTGCCAGCAGTCCTACTAGCGGGAGATCAGATACGCAGTATTTT. It yields the protein CASSPTSGRSDTQYF.

The chain combines TRBV11-3 with TRBJ2-1; TRBD1 matches 7 bases. The V segment lost 8 bases and the J segment 4 bases; nucleotides outside the gene matches: 11. Germline V gene data show CDR1 as SGHNT and CDR2 as YENEEA. CDR3 length: 15 residues. DNA of the CDR3: TGTGCCAGCGGACCAGGGGGAATTCGGTACAATGAGCAGTTCTTC. Translated: CASGPGGIRYNEQFF.

The chain combines TRBV4-1 with TRBJ1-3; perhaps TRBD1 as D (6 bases). V was shortened by 5 bases and J by 0 bases, with 17 bases between the two germline ends. The CDR3 is 17 residues long. Germline V gives CDR1 MGHRA, CDR2 YSYEKL. Written as DNA, the CDR3 is TGCGCCAGCAGCAGGGGGGGCTTAGTAAGCTCTGGAAACACCATATATTTT. This sequence encodes CASSRGGLVSSGNTIYF.

The CDR3 sequence is CASSLGSSGSYNEQFF. CDR3 in DNA: TGTGCCAGCAGCTTAGGGTCTAGCGGGAGCTACAATGAGCAGTTCTTC. The chain joins TRBV7-3 to TRBJ2-1; 10 nucleotides align to TRBD2. Germline assignment: CDR1 SGHTA and CDR2 FQGTGA. V lost 2 bases, J lost 3 bases, and 4 bases stayed unmatched. The CDR3 extends over 16 amino acids.

V usage is TRBV3-1 (or the pseudogene TRBV3-2) and J usage is TRBJ2-4; the match to TRBD2 covers 10 bases. Per the germline V gene, CDR1 is LGHDT and CDR2 is YNNKEL (reference sequence). This CDR3 spans 17 amino acids. V shed 4 bases and J 7 bases; nucleotides not matched to a gene: 13. This chain's CDR3 is CASSLRASGSSGNIQYF. CDR3 DNA: TGTGCCAGCAGCCTCCGGGCTAGCGGGAGCTCGGGGAACATTCAGTACTTC.

The chain recombines TRBV7-6 with TRBJ2-7, with 11 bases lining up with TRBD2. The CDR3 contains 17 residues. CDR1 and CDR2 from the germline V gene are SGHVS and FNYEAQ. V lost 0 bases and J lost 1; bases outside the gene matches: 5. The CDR3 sequence is CASSLAVTSGGSYEQYF. CDR3 nucleotides: TGTGCCAGCAGCTTAGCGGTCACTAGCGGGGGATCCTACGAGCAGTACTTC.

This clone appeared once. This sequence joins TRBV11-2 and TRBJ2-2; no clear D. In germline, CDR1 is SGHAT, CDR2 FQNNGV. The CDR3 sequence is 15 residues long. The germline V and J ends were trimmed by 4 bases and 3 bases, with 12 bases remaining between them. CDR3 sequence: CASSSRGSYTGELFF. In DNA, the CDR3 is TGTGCCAGCAGCTCCCGAGGTAGTTACACCGGGGAGCTGTTTTTT.

The CDR3 reads CARSSRVGDSLYTDTQYF. The DNA of the CDR3 is TGTGCCAGAAGCTCAAGGGTTGGGGACAGCCTATACACAGATACGCAGTATTTT. This rearrangement joins TRBV7-5 to TRBJ2-3; TRBD1 is the table's D call and was not checked against the DNA. TRBV7-5 is tagged as a pseudogene. This CDR3 has 18 amino acids.

The V and J genes are TRBV23-1 and TRBJ2-1; 7 nucleotides match TRBD2. Being an ORF, TRBV23-1 has a function that is uncertain. This CDR3 is built from 16 residues. Losses at the gene ends were 0 bases for V and 3 bases for J; bases not matched to a gene: 5. CDR3 nucleotides: TGCGCCAGCAGTCAATCGACCCTAGCGGACTACAATGAGCAGTTCTTC. This gives the protein CASSQSTLADYNEQFF.

The chain is built from TRBV15 and TRBJ2-1; 14 bases line up with TRBD2. CDR1 and CDR2 (germline): LNHNV, YYDKDF (reference sequence). This CDR3 is 18 amino acids long. J lost 6 bases, V lost 3 bases, and 10 bases had no gene match. Here the CDR3 DNA reads TGTGCCACCAGCAGTTATGGACTAGCGGGAGGTACATTCAATGAGCAGTTCTTC. Translation: CATSSYGLAGGTFNEQFF.

CDR3 sequence: CATALRKLAEKLFF. The CDR3 region has the DNA TGTGCCACAGCCCTACGGAAACTAGCAGAAAAACTGTTTTTT. The genes are TRBV2 and TRBJ1-4; D remains unclear. Trimming removed 10 bases at V and 8 bases at J, with 20 bases between. The CDR3 length is 14 residues. CDR1 and CDR2 from the germline V gene are SNHLY and FYNNEI.

This clone was picked up one time. The genes are TRBV4-2 and TRBJ1-2; TRBD1 matches 8 bases. This CDR3 spans 18 amino acids. With 1 base clipped from V and 5 bases from J, the junction kept 15 bases outside the gene matches. Germline V gives CDR1 LGHNA, CDR2 YNFKEQ. The CDR3 bases are TGTGCCAGCAGCCAAGCATCAACCGGACAGGGAGAAATATATGGCTACACCTTC. It codes for CASSQASTGQGEIYGYTF.